These 8 T cell receptor beta chains were sequenced from one sample in a study of neurological immune-mediated disorders. TCRdb called the 5' RACE reads again in MiXCR, with one record for every CDR3 protein. The profile shows 66,000 or so distinct CDR3 sequences, around 5.5% of them singletons. The sample consisted of PBMCs. These receptor sequences come from a woman aged 30 to 39 with multiple sclerosis.

V gene TRBV10-3 combines with J gene TRBJ1-2; no definite D call. V lost 1 base and J 8 bases, leaving 8 bases between the germline ends. Per the germline V gene, CDR1 is ENHRY and CDR2 is SYGVKD. CDR3 length: 12 residues. The CDR3 coding sequence is TGTGCCATCAGTGAGTTTAGTGAAGGCTACACCTTC. Translated, it gives CAISEFSEGYTF.

This clonotype has ten or more counts. V is TRBV5-1 and J is TRBJ1-2; 8 bases match TRBD1. The germline V gene has CDR1 SGHRS and CDR2 YFSETQ. This CDR3 contains 17 residues. The V gene end was trimmed by 4 bases and the J gene end by 5 bases; junction bases not matched to a gene: 16. CDR3 amino acids: CASSKDREQLLLYGYTF. The CDR3 DNA reads as TGCGCCAGCAGCAAGGACAGGGAGCAATTGCTGTTATATGGCTACACCTTC.

About this clonotype itself: A read error may explain this, as a much larger clone is one base away. The CDR3 coding sequence is TGTGCCAGCAGCCTGGGAAAGGGGGCCGAGCAGTACTTC. This translates into CASSLGKGAEQYF. The chain recombines TRBV7-3 with TRBJ2-7, with 7 bases fitting TRBD1. The CDR3 is made up of 13 amino acids. Germline V gene lookup returns CDR1 SGHTA and CDR2 FQGTGA. With V trimmed by 5 bases and J by 6 bases, 7 bases remained unmatched.

In its sample, this clonotype was seen many times. This chain joins TRBV12-3 or TRBV12-4 and TRBJ2-1; the D is unclear. V was pared by 3 bases and J by 7 bases, with 4 bases between. The CDR3 has 11 amino acids. CDR3 in amino acids: CASSLINEQFF. In DNA, the CDR3 is TGTGCCAGCAGTTTGATTAATGAGCAGTTCTTC.

This clonotype was detected many times. This rearrangement joins TRBV21-1 to TRBJ2-2; the table's D call TRBD1 went unverified against the DNA. TRBV21-1 is tagged as a pseudogene. This CDR3 region has 16 residues. The CDR3 DNA reads as TGTGCCAGCAGCAAGGGGCGGGGGGTCTTCTCCGGGGAGCTGTTTTTT. It encodes CASSKGRGVFSGELFF.

There are many counts of this clonotype. Relative to the germline gene, one junction end is altered; a read error may explain this. The chain carries TRBV7-7 and TRBJ2-1; D could derive from TRBD1 or TRBD2 (5 bases each). Germline values: CDR1 SSHAT, CDR2 FNYEAQ (reference sequence). The CDR3 totals 11 residues. CDR3 sequence (DNA): TGTGCTAGCAGCTTTGGGGGTGAGCAGTTCTTC. Its protein product is CASSFGGEQFF.

This clonotype was counted many times. V is TRBV5-5 and J is TRBJ1-5; no clear D. The CDR3 spans 13 residues. Trimming took off 1 base at V and 7 bases at J, with 9 bases between the two ends. Germline-derived CDR1 and CDR2 are SGHKS and YYEKEE (reference sequence). This chain's CDR3 is CASSLYYGQPQHF. The CDR3, as DNA: TGTGCCAGCAGCTTGTACTATGGGCAGCCCCAGCATTTT.

This clonotype was observed a few times. Since a much larger clone is just one base distant, this may be a read error. It is likely a read error, because the conserved phenylalanine at the end of the CDR3 is missing. The chain is built from TRBV20-1 and TRBJ2-3; the D is unclear. In germline, CDR1 is DFQATT, CDR2 SNEGSKA (reference sequence). The V and J ends lost 0 bases and 3 bases respectively, with 7 bases between them. The CDR3 contains 13 residues. The CDR3, as DNA: TGCAGTGCTAGAGATAGGGAAACAGATACGCAGTATATT. Protein: CSARDRETDTQYI.